A selection of T cell receptor beta chains follows, all from one sample in a study of response to subunit inactivated influenza vaccine. MiXCR, run by TCRdb on the RT-PCR reads, gives a single entry per CDR3 protein. The data contain about 300,000 distinct CDR3 sequences, 21% of them seen just once; the ten biggest clones take up about 10%. The material sequenced was PBMCs from blood, taken less than 22 months after vaccination. The source is a man between 50 and 69 years old who received an inactivated influenza vaccine. CDR3s include the opening cysteine and the closing phenylalanine or tryptophan. Size is omitted from some rows. Given values are once, few, many or a class for expanded clones.

V gene	J gene	clone size	CDR3 protein
TRBV7-2	TRBJ2-4	.	CASRGINIQYF
TRBV4-2	TRBJ2-7	.	CASSQARSTYEQYF
TRBV5-1	TRBJ1-2	many	CASSLIRDGGYTF
TRBV20-1	TRBJ1-1	few	CSARLFNTEAFF
TRBV18	TRBJ1-1	.	CASSPFLDRTENTEAFF
TRBV28	TRBJ2-7	.	CASSLSSLLSRLHF
TRBV28	TRBJ1-5	.	CASSFGRIDQPQHF
TRBV28	TRBJ2-1	.	CASSSLRSTSGFYNEQFF
TRBV6-6	TRBJ2-3	many	CASSHENGGTQYF
TRBV5-1	TRBJ2-3	.	CASSPGGGGGTDTQYF
TRBV14	TRBJ1-2	few	CASSDSPGQITF
TRBV18	TRBJ2-1	.	CASSPVLASPREQFF
TRBV4-1	TRBJ1-4	.	CASSRVVVPTNEKLFF
TRBV3-1	TRBJ2-5	.	CASSQLMTSGGETQYF
TRBV4-1	TRBJ1-2	.	CASSQVGGRLYNGYTF
TRBV7-9	TRBJ1-1	few	CASSSKTVNTEAFF
TRBV23-1	TRBJ2-3	.	CASRSTWDRQFADTQYF
TRBV5-8	TRBJ1-2	.	CASSLTGLRNYGYTF
TRBV5-4	TRBJ1-6	few	CASSGQGDSPLHF
TRBV20-1	TRBJ1-2	.	CSTDGGSLNYGYTF
TRBV5-1	TRBJ1-1	many	CASSLVVRDLSEAFF
TRBV18	TRBJ1-2	many	CASAADPYGYTF
TRBV12-3/TRBV12-4	TRBJ1-2	.	CASRDLGDASYYGYTF
TRBV20-1	TRBJ1-5	few	CSARGHSESNQPQHF
TRBV9	TRBJ2-2	.	CASSTRLAGVRTGELFF
TRBV15	TRBJ1-6	few	CATRVGGPSSYNSPLHF
TRBV2	TRBJ2-7	few	CASSGLAGYYEQYF
TRBV5-1	TRBJ1-3	few	CASRSGGSGNTIYF
TRBV12-3/TRBV12-4	TRBJ1-5	many	CASQGTYGMQPQHF
TRBV4-2	TRBJ1-4	.	CASSQEAGSAHEKLFF
TRBV28	TRBJ1-3	many	CASSLAGESMDTIYF
TRBV29-1	TRBJ1-1	many	CSVSRGRNTEAFF
TRBV29-1	TRBJ1-1	few	CSVEDRGTARFMNTEAFF
TRBV5-1	TRBJ2-7	.	CASSLLGQDGEQYF
TRBV4-3	TRBJ1-5	.	CASSQDRRVNQPQHF
TRBV14	TRBJ1-6	many	CASSQAVSSPLHF
TRBV30	TRBJ1-2	few	CAWSAGVGGYTF
TRBV15	TRBJ2-7	few	CATSRDRVLSSYEQYF
TRBV20-1	TRBJ2-7	few	CSARMTSDYEQYF
TRBV11-2	TRBJ2-1	few	CASSDLAGGPLVDEQFF
TRBV29-1	TRBJ1-2	many	CSLNVGTGDGYTF